This T cell receptor beta chain is drawn from a study of control samples from healthy donors and cancer patients. This CDR3 contains 13 residues. Trimming removed 3 bases from V and 1 base from J, with 6 bases in between. Profiled with immunoSEQ multiplex PCR; TCRdb holds only in-frame clones, not every one. The sample includes more than 95,000 clones, roughly 87% of them seen just once. Material: blood. The TCR was taken from a man aged 40-49 years in good health. The chain uses TRBV12-3 or TRBV12-4 and TRBJ1-1; D remains ambiguous. The CDR3 region has the DNA TGTGCCAGCAGTTTTTCTTGGAACACTGAAGCTTTCTTT. It specifies CASSFSWNTEAFF.